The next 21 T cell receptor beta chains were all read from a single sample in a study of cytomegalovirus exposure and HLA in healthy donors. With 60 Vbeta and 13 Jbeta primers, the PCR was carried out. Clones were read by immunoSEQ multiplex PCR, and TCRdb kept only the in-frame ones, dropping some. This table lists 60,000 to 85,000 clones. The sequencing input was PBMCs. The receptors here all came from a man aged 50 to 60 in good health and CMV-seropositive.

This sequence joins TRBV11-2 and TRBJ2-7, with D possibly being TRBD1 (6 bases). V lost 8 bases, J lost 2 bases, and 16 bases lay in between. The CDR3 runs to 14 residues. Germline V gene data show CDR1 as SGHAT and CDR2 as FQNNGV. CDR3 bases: TGTGCCAGCCTCCCCCCTGACAGGCCCTACGAGCAGTACGTC. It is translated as CASLPPDRPYEQYV.

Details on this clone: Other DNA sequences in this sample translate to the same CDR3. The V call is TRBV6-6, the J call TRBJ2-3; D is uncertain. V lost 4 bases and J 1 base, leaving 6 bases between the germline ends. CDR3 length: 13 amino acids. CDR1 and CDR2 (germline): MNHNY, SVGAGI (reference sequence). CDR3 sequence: CASSSPGTDTQYF. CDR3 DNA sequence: TGTGCCAGCAGTTCCCCGGGCACAGATACGCAGTATTTT.

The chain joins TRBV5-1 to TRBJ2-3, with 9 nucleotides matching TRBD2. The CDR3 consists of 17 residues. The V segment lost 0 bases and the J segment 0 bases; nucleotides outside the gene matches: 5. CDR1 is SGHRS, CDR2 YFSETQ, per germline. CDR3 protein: CASSLGLAESSTDTQYF. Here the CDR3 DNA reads TGCGCCAGCAGCTTGGGACTAGCGGAGTCTAGCACAGATACGCAGTATTTT.

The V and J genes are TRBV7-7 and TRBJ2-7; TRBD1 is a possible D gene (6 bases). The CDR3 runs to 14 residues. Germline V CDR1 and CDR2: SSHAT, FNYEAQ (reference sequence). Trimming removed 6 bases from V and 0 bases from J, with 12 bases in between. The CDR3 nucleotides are TGTGCCAGCAGTTGGACAGCAGACTCCTACGAGCAGTACTTC. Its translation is CASSWTADSYEQYF.

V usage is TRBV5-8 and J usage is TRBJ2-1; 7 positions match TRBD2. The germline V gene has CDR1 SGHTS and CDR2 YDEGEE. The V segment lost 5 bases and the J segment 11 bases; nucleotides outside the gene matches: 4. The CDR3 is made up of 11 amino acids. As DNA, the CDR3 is TGTGCCAGCAGTATGGGAGGGAAGCAGTTCTTC. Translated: CASSMGGKQFF. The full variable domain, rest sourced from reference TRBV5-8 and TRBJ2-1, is EAGVTQSPTHLIKTRGQQATLRCSPISGHTSVYWYQQALGLGLQFLLWYDEGEERNRGNFPPRFSGRQFPNYSSELNVNALELEDSALYLCASSMGGKQFFGPGTRLTVL.

The CDR3 region is CASSLWTSGTSTDTQYF. The DNA for the CDR3 is TGTGCCAGCAGTTTGTGGACTAGCGGGACTAGCACAGATACGCAGTATTTT. This rearrangement joins TRBV28 to TRBJ2-3, with TRBD2 identical over 12 bases. The CDR3 totals 17 residues. Trimming took 3 bases from V and 0 from J; bases not matched to a gene: 4. The V gene's germline CDR1 is MDHEN and CDR2 SYDVKM.

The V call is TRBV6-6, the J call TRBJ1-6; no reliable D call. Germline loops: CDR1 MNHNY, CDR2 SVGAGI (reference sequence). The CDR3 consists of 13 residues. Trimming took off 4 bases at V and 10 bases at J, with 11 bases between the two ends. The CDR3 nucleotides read TGTGCCAGCAGTTCGACCGGAGGGTCACCCCTCCACTTT. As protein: CASSSTGGSPLHF.

CDR3 amino acids: CSVKPGNNEQFF. CDR3 bases: TGCAGCGTGAAACCGGGAAACAATGAGCAGTTCTTC. The chain uses TRBV29-1 and TRBJ2-1, with D perhaps matching TRBD2 (5 bases). Looked up from germline, CDR1 is SQVTM and CDR2 is ANQGSEA. Trimming stripped 6 bases from V and 5 bases from J, with 11 bases between. The CDR3 length is 12 residues.

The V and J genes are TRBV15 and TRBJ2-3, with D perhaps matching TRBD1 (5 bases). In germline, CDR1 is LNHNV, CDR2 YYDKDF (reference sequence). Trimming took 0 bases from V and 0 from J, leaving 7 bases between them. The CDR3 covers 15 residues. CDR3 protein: CATSRDRASTDTQYF. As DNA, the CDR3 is TGTGCCACCAGCAGAGACAGGGCAAGCACAGATACGCAGTATTTT.

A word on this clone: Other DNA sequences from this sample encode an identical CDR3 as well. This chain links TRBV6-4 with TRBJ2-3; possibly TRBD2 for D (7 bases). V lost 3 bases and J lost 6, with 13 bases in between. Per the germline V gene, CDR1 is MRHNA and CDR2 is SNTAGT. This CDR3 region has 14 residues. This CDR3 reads CASSEGGDTDTQYF. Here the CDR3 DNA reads TGTGCCAGCAGTGAAGGGGGGGACACGGATACGCAGTATTTT.

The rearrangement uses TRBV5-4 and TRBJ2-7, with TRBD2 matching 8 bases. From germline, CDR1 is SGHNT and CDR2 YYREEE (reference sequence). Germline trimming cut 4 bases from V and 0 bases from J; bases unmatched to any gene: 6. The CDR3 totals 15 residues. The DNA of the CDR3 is TGTGCCAGCAGCAGCTCTACTAGCGGCTCCTACGAGCAGTACTTC. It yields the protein CASSSSTSGSYEQYF.

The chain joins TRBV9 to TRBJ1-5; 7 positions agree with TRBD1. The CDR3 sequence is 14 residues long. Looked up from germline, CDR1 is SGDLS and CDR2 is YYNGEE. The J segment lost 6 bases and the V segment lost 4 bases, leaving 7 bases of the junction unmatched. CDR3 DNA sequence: TGTGCCAGCAGCTTCGAGGCAGGGGGTCAGCCCCAGCATTTT. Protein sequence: CASSFEAGGQPQHF. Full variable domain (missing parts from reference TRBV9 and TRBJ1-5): DSGVTQTPKHLITATGQRVTLRCSPRSGDLSVYWYQQSLDQGLQFLIQYYNGEERAKGNILERFSAQQFPDLHSELNLSSLELGDSALYFCASSFEAGGQPQHFGDGTRLSIL.

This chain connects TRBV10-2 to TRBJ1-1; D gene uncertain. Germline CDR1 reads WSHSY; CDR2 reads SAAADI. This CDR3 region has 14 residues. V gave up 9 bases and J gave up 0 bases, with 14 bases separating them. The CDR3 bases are TGCGCCAGTACTATTCAGCTTTTGAACACTGAAGCTTTCTTT. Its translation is CASTIQLLNTEAFF.

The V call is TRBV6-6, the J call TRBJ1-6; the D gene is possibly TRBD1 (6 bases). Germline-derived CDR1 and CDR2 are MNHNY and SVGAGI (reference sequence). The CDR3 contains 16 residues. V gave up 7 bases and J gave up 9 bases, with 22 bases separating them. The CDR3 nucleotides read TGTGCCAGCACCCCAGGGGTAGGACCCCTCGGTTCACCCCTCCACTTT. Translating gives CASTPGVGPLGSPLHF.

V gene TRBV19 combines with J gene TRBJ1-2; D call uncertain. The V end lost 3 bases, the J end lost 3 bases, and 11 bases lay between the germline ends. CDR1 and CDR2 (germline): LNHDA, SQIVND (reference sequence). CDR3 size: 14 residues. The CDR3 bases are TGTGCCAGTAGTATTGAAAGAGGCTACTATGGCTACACCTTC. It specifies CASSIERGYYGYTF.

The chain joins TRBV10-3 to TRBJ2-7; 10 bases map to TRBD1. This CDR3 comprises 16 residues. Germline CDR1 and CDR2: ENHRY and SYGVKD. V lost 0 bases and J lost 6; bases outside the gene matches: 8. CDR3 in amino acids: CAISESKDRGSGEQYV. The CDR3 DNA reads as TGTGCCATCAGTGAGTCGAAGGACAGGGGGTCTGGCGAGCAGTACGTC.

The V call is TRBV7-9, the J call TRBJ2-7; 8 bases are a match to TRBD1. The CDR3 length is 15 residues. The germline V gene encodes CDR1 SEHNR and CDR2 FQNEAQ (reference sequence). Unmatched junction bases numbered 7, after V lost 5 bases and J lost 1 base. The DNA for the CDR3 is TGTGCCAGCAGCCTAGGACAGGGTGTATCCTACGAGCAGTACTTC. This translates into CASSLGQGVSYEQYF.

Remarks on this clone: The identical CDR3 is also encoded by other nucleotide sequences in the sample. The CDR3 DNA follows: TGTGCCAGCCGCCGACAGGGTACGAACACTGAAGCTTTCTTT. Its protein is CASRRQGTNTEAFF. The chain employs TRBV2 and TRBJ1-1; 7 positions match TRBD1. Germline-derived CDR1 and CDR2 are SNHLY and FYNNEI. The V gene end was trimmed by 8 bases and the J gene end by 1 base; junction bases not matched to a gene: 7. The length of the CDR3 is 14 residues.

Here the CDR3 reads CATSPGQGKGEQFF. The CDR3 nucleotides read TGTGCCACCTCACCGGGACAGGGTAAGGGGGAGCAGTTCTTC. The chain employs TRBV27 and TRBJ2-1, with 9 nucleotides matching TRBD1. The CDR3 has 14 amino acids. Germline CDR1 reads MNHEY; CDR2 reads SMNVEV (reference sequence). With 10 bases clipped from V and 10 bases from J, the junction kept 14 bases outside the gene matches.

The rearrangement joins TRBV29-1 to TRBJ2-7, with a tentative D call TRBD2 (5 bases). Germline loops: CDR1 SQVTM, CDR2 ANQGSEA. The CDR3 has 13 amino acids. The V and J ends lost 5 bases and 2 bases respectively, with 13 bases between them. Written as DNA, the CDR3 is TGCAGCGTTTTGGAGGATCCGACCTACGAGCAGTACTTC. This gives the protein CSVLEDPTYEQYF.

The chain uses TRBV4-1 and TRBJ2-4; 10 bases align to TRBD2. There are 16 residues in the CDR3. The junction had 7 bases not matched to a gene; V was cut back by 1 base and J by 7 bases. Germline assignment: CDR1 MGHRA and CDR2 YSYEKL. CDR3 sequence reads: CASSQGTLAGFNIQYF. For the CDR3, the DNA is TGCGCCAGCAGCCAAGGCACACTAGCGGGATTTAACATTCAGTACTTC.